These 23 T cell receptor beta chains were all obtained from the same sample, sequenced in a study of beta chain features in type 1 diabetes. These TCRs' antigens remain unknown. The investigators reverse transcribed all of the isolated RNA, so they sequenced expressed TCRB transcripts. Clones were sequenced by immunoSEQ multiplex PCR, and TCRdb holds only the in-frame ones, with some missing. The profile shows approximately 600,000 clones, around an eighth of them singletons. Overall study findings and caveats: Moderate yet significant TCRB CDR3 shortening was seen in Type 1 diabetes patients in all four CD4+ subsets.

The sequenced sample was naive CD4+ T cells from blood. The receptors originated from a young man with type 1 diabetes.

CDR3 protein: CASRRENTEAFF. The CDR3 DNA follows: TGTGCCAGCAGGAGGGAAAACACTGAAGCTTTCTTT. The V gene is TRBV7-9, the J gene TRBJ1-1, with unresolved D. Trimming cost V 6 bases and J 2 bases, with 7 bases left between them. Germline V gene data show CDR1 as SEHNR and CDR2 as FQNEAQ (reference sequence). The CDR3 covers 12 residues.

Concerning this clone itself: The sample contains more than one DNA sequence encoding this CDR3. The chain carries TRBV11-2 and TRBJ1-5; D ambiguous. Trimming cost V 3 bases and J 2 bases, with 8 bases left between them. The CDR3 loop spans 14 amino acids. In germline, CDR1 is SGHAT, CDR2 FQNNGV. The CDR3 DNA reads TGTGCCAGCAGCTTGGATAGGGGCAATCAGCCCCAGCATTTT. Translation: CASSLDRGNQPQHF.

In DNA, the CDR3 is TGTGCCAGCAGCGAGACAGGGCAGAACACTGAAGCTTTCTTT. Encoded protein: CASSETGQNTEAFF. The genes are TRBV7-9 and TRBJ1-1, with 7 bases matching TRBD1. Trimming removed 5 bases from V and 1 base from J; junction bases left unmatched: 4. The CDR3 runs to 14 residues. Per the germline V gene, CDR1 is SEHNR and CDR2 is FQNEAQ (reference sequence).

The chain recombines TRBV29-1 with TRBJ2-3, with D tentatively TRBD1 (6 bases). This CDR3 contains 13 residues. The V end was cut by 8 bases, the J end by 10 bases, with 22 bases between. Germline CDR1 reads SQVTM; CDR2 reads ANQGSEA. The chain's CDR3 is CSLSDRSGFAQYF. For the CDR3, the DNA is TGCAGCTTATCCGACAGGAGTGGATTTGCGCAGTATTTT.

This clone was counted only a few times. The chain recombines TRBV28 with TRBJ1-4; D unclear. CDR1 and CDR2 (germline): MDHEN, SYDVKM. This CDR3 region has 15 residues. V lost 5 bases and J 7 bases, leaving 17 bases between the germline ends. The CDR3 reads CASSEVRFFSEKLFF. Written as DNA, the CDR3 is TGTGCCAGCAGTGAAGTCCGGTTCTTTTCTGAAAAACTGTTTTTT. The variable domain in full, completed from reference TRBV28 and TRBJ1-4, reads DVKVTQSSRYLVKRTGEKVFLECVQDMDHENMFWYRQDPGLGLRLIYFSYDVKMKEKGDIPEGYSVSREKKERFSLILESASTNQTSMYLCASSEVRFFSEKLFFGSGTQLSVL.

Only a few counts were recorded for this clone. The CDR3 bases are TGTGCCAGCAGACCAGGACAATACAATCAGCCCCAGCATTTT. Protein: CASRPGQYNQPQHF. V and J are TRBV28 and TRBJ1-5; weak D call: TRBD1 (5 bases). Germline V gene lookup returns CDR1 MDHEN and CDR2 SYDVKM. The CDR3 runs 14 residues. V was shortened by 6 bases and J by 3 bases, with 12 bases between the two germline ends.

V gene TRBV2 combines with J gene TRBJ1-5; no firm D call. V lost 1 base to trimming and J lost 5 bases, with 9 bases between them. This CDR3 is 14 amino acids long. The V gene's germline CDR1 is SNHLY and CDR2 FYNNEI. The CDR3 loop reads CASSEVTADQPQHF. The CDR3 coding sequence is TGTGCCAGCAGTGAAGTAACGGCGGATCAGCCCCAGCATTTT.

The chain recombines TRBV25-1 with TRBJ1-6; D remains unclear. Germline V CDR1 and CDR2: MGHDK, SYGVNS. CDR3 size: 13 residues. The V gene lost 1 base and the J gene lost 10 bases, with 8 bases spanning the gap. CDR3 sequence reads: CASSEWNFSPLHF. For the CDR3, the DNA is TGTGCCAGCAGTGAATGGAACTTCTCACCCCTCCACTTT.

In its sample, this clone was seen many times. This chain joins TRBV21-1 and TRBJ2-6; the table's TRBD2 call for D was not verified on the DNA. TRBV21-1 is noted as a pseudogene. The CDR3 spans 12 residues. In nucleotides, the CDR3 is TGTGCCAGCAGCCTTAAAACGGACGTCCTGACTTTC. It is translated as CASSLKTDVLTF.

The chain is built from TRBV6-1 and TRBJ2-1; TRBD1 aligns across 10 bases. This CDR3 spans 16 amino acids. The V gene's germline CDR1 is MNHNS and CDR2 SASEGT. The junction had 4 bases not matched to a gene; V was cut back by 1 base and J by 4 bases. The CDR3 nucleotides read TGTGCCAGCAGTGAAGAGGGGACAGGGGTTTACAATGAGCAGTTCTTC. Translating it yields CASSEEGTGVYNEQFF.

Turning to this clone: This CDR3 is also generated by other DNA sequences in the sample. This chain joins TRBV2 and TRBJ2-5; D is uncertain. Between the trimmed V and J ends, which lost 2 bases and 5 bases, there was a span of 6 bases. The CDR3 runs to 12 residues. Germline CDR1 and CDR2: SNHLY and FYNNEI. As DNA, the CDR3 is TGTGCCAGCAGTGAAATTGGGGAGACCCAGTACTTC. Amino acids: CASSEIGETQYF.

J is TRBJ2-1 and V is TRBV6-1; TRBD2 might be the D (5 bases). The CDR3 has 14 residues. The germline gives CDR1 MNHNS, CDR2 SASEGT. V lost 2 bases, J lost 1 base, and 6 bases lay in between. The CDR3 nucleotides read TGTGCCAGCAGTGAAAGAGGGTCCTACAATGAGCAGTTCTTC. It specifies CASSERGSYNEQFF.

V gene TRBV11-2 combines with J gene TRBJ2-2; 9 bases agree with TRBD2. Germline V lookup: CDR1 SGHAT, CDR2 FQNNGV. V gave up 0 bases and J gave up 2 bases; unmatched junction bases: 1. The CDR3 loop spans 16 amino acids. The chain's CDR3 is CASSLETSGNTGELFF. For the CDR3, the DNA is TGTGCCAGCAGCTTAGAGACTAGCGGCAACACCGGGGAGCTGTTTTTT.

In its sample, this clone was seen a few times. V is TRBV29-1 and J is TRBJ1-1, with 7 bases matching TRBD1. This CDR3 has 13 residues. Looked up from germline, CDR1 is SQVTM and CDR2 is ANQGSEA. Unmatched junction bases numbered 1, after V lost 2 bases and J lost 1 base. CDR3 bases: TGCAGCGTTGAAAACAGGGGGAACACTGAAGCTTTCTTT. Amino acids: CSVENRGNTEAFF. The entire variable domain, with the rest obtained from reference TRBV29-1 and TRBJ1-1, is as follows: SAVISQKPSRDICQRGTSLTIQCQVDSQVTMMFWYRQQPGQSLTLIATANQGSEATYESGFVIDKFPISRPNLTFSTLTVSNMSPEDSSIYLCSVENRGNTEAFFGQGTRLTVV.

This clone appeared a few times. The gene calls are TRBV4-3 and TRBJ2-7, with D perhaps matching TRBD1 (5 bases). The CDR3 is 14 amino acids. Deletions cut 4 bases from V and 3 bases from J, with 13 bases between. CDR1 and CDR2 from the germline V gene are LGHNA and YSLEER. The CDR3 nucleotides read TGCGCCAGCAGCCGACAACGGACACACTACGAGCAGTACTTC. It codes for CASSRQRTHYEQYF.

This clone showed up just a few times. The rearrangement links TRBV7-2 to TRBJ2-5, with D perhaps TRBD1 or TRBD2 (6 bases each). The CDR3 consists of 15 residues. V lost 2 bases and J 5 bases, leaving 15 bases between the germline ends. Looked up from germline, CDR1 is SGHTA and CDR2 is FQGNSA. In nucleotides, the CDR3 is TGTGCCAGCAGCTTACAATCGGGGGCAGGCGAGACCCAGTACTTC. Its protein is CASSLQSGAGETQYF.

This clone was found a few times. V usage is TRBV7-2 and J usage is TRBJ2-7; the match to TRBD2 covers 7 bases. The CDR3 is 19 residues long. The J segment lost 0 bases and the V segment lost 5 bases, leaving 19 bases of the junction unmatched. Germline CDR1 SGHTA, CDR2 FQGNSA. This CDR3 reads CASSRFPGSGATSSYEQYF. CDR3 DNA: TGTGCCAGCAGCCGTTTTCCGGGAAGCGGGGCCACTAGCTCCTACGAGCAGTACTTC.

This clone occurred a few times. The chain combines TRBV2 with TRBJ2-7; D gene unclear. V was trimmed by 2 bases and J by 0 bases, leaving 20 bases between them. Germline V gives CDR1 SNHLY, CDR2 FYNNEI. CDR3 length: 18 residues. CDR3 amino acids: CASSELGIGRRSSYEQYF. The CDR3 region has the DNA TGTGCCAGCAGTGAACTCGGTATTGGGCGGCGGAGCTCCTACGAGCAGTACTTC.

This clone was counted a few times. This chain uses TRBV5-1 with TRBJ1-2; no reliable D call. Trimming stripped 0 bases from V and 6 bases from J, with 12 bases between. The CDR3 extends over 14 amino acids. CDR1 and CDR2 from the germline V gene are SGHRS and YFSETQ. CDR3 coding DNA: TGCGCCAGCAGCTTGGGACCGCAGAAGGATGGCTACACCTTC. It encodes CASSLGPQKDGYTF.

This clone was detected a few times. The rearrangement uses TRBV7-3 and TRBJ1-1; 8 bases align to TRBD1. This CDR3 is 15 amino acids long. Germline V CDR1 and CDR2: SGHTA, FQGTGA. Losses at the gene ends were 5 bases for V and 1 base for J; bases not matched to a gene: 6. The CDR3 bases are TGTGCCAGCAGCCTAGACAGGGGCACGAACACTGAAGCTTTCTTT. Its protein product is CASSLDRGTNTEAFF. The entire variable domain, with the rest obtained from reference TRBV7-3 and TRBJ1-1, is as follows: GAGVSQTPSNKVTEKGKYVELRCDPISGHTALYWYRQSLGQGPEFLIYFQGTGAADDSGLPNDRFFAVRPEGSVSTLKIQRTERGDSAVYLCASSLDRGTNTEAFFGQGTRLTVV.

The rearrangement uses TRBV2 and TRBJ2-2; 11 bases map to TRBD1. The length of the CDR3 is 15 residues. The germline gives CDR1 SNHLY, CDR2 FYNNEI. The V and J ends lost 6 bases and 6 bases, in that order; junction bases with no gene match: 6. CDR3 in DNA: TGTGCCAGCAGCCCCCAGGGACAGGGGGCCGGGGAGCTGTTTTTT. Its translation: CASSPQGQGAGELFF.

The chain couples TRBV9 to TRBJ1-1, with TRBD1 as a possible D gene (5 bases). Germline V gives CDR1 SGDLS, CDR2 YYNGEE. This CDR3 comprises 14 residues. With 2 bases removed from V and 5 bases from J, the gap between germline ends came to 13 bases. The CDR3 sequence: CASSVREWTTEAFF. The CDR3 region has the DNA TGTGCCAGCAGCGTCAGGGAGTGGACGACTGAAGCTTTCTTT.

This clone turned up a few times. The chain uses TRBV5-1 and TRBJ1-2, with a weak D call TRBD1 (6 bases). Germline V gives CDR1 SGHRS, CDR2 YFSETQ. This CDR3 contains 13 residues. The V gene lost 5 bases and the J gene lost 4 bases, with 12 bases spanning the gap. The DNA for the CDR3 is TGCGCCAGCAGAACAGGGCATGGCTATGGCTACACCTTC. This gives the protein CASRTGHGYGYTF.